Listed below are T cell receptor beta chains from one sample, sequenced in a study of T cell changes during pregnancy in multiple sclerosis. Assay: immunoSEQ multiplex PCR; the TCRdb copy retains only in-frame clones and omits some. The sample includes 10,000 to 13,000 clones, 80% to 90% of them seen just once. Specimen: CD8+ T cells from peripheral blood mononuclear cells, collected in the first trimester of pregnancy. These receptors were collected from a female donor in good health, enrolled as a control in a pregnancy study. CDR3s include the opening cysteine and the closing phenylalanine or tryptophan. A D gene is named only where the DNA matches it firmly. Clone size appears in some rows only: once, few, many, or a class for an expanded clone.

V gene	clone size	D gene	J gene	CDR3 protein	CDR3 DNA
TRBV6-5	medium-sized	TRBD2	TRBJ2-1	CASSATSGGADEQFF	TGTGCCAGCAGCGCGACTAGCGGGGGGGCCGATGAGCAGTTCTTC
TRBV4-2	-	-	TRBJ2-3	CASSQRAHEGVTDTQYF	TGTGCCAGCAGCCAACGGGCCCACGAGGGGGTAACAGATACGCAGTATTTT
TRBV9	few	-	TRBJ1-1	CASSVGAGGTLNTEAFF	TGTGCCAGCAGCGTAGGGGCGGGGGGGACCTTAAACACTGAAGCTTTCTTT
TRBV6-1	-	TRBD2	TRBJ2-7	CASSVSGELYEQYF	TGTGCCAGCAGTGTTAGCGGGGAACTCTACGAGCAGTACTTC
TRBV7-9	-	TRBD1	TRBJ2-5	CASSLRQGGETQYF	TGTGCCAGCAGCTTAAGACAGGGCGGAGAGACCCAGTACTTC
TRBV6-4	-	TRBD2	TRBJ2-3	CASSSGGNTDTQYF	TGTGCCAGTTCTAGCGGGGGAAACACAGATACGCAGTATTTT
TRBV15	-	-	TRBJ1-1	CATSRDARGARHTEAFF	TGTGCCACCAGCAGAGATGCCAGGGGAGCTAGGCACACTGAAGCTTTCTTT
TRBV6-5	-	TRBD2	TRBJ2-2	CASSSLSGENTGELFF	TGTGCCAGCAGTTCCCTTAGCGGGGAGAACACCGGGGAGCTGTTTTTT
TRBV6-1	-	TRBD2	TRBJ2-1	CASSEDLAGGGNEQFF	TGTGCCAGCAGTGAAGATCTTGCGGGGGGTGGGAATGAGCAGTTCTTC
TRBV2	-	TRBD2	TRBJ2-1	CASSESGGALNEQFF	TGTGCCAGCAGTGAGAGCGGGGGGGCCCTCAATGAGCAGTTCTTC
TRBV13	-	TRBD2	TRBJ2-1	CASSLRLASTHNEQFF	TGTGCCAGCAGCCTCCGACTAGCGAGCACCCACAATGAGCAGTTCTTC
TRBV6-1	once	TRBD1	TRBJ1-3	CASSEATGGGNTIYF	TGTGCCAGCAGTGAAGCGACAGGGGGAGGAAACACCATATATTTT
TRBV25-1	-	-	TRBJ1-6	CASSSWGGRDSPLHF	TGTGCCAGCAGTTCCTGGGGGGGTCGGGATTCACCCCTCCACTTT
TRBV27	-	TRBD2	TRBJ2-3	CASSFSLAGDADTQYF	TGTGCCAGCAGTTTCTCCCTAGCGGGGGACGCAGATACGCAGTATTTT
TRBV7-9	-	-	TRBJ1-1	CASSLRAIMNTEAFF	TGTGCCAGCAGCTTGCGAGCCATTATGAACACTGAAGCTTTCTTT
TRBV5-6	-	TRBD2	TRBJ2-3	CASSLAASGGITDTQYF	TGTGCCAGCAGCTTGGCCGCGAGCGGGGGAATCACAGATACGCAGTATTTT
TRBV6-4	-	-	TRBJ2-5	CASSEKGGDGQETQYF	TGTGCCAGCAGTGAAAAAGGGGGAGACGGCCAAGAGACCCAGTACTTC
TRBV16	-	TRBD1	TRBJ1-1	CASSHPGQGRTEAFF	TGTGCCAGCAGCCACCCGGGACAGGGGAGGACTGAAGCTTTCTTT
TRBV4-1	-	-	TRBJ1-1	CASSQRERATEAFF	TGCGCCAGCAGCCAAAGGGAGCGGGCCACTGAAGCTTTCTTT
TRBV27	-	-	TRBJ2-7	CASSLGGTVEQYF	TGTGCCAGCAGTTTAGGCGGGACTGTGGAGCAGTACTTC
TRBV6-1	-	-	TRBJ2-6	CASSDGSSGANVLTF	TGTGCCAGCAGTGATGGGAGCTCTGGGGCCAACGTCCTGACTTTC
TRBV6-4	few	TRBD1	TRBJ2-2	CASSPTGINTGELFF	TGTGCCAGCAGTCCGACAGGGATAAACACCGGGGAGCTGTTTTTT
TRBV13	-	-	TRBJ1-4	CASSLLQGEEKLFF	TGTGCCAGCAGCTTATTACAGGGAGAAGAAAAACTGTTTTTT
TRBV9	-	-	TRBJ1-1	CASSPSLPDTEAFF	TGTGCCAGCAGCCCGTCCCTGCCGGACACTGAAGCTTTCTTT
TRBV15	-	-	TRBJ1-5	CATSRVRDGPNQPQHF	TGTGCCACCAGCAGAGTCCGGGATGGGCCCAATCAGCCCCAGCATTTT
TRBV11-2	few	TRBD1	TRBJ2-1	CASSLEGGQGVDNEQFF	TGTGCCAGCAGCTTAGAGGGGGGACAGGGGGTAGACAATGAGCAGTTCTTC
TRBV5-6	once	TRBD1	TRBJ2-7	CASSLGGGKKYF	TGTGCCAGCAGCTTGGGAGGGGGCAAGAAGTACTTC
TRBV6-1	-	-	TRBJ2-3	CASSEGLVSTDTQYF	TGTGCCAGCAGTGAAGGTCTCGTGAGCACAGATACGCAGTATTTT
TRBV29-1	-	TRBD1	TRBJ2-7	CSVLDRGSSYEQYF	TGCAGCGTCCTCGACAGGGGAAGCTCCTACGAGCAGTACTTC
TRBV9	-	-	TRBJ1-5	CASSPQGSNQPQHF	TGTGCCAGCAGCCCACAGGGAAGCAATCAGCCCCAGCATTTT
TRBV4-3	-	-	TRBJ2-7	CASSQDPSTAYEQYF	TGCGCCAGCAGCCAAGATCCCAGTACCGCCTACGAGCAGTACTTC
TRBV19	-	-	TRBJ1-1	CASSMRQPTILMNTEAFF	TGTGCCAGTAGTATGCGGCAGCCCACCATCCTAATGAACACTGAAGCTTTCTTT
TRBV15	-	TRBD1	TRBJ1-4	CATSEDRGEKLFF	TGTGCCACCAGCGAGGACAGGGGGGAAAAACTGTTTTTT
TRBV7-9	-	-	TRBJ1-3	CASRSGDGGGNTIYF	TGTGCCAGCAGGTCAGGGGATGGCGGTGGAAACACCATATATTTT
TRBV7-8	-	-	TRBJ1-6	CASSLDIVAGVSSPLHF	TGTGCCAGCAGCTTAGATATAGTGGCAGGGGTGAGTTCACCCCTCCACTTT
TRBV27	-	-	TRBJ2-1	CASSLSQRSYNEQFF	TGTGCCAGCAGTTTATCCCAGCGGAGCTACAATGAGCAGTTCTTC
TRBV27	medium-sized	TRBD1	TRBJ2-7	CASSLEGQGAHTYEQYF	TGTGCCAGCAGTTTAGAGGGACAGGGGGCCCATACCTACGAGCAGTACTTC
TRBV7-2	-	TRBD2	TRBJ2-7	CASSRTSGGTSSSYEQYF	TGTGCCAGCAGCCGCACTAGCGGGGGGACCTCCAGCTCCTACGAGCAGTACTTC
TRBV27	-	-	TRBJ2-1	CASSQGSSYNEQFF	TGTGCCAGCAGTCAAGGGAGCTCCTACAATGAGCAGTTCTTC
TRBV11-3	-	-	TRBJ2-7	CASSLIRESYEQYF	TGTGCCAGCAGCTTAATCCGGGAGTCCTACGAGCAGTACTTC
TRBV29-1	-	TRBD2	TRBJ2-3	CSPLIASGDPDTQYF	TGCAGCCCACTGATTGCTAGCGGGGACCCAGATACGCAGTATTTT
TRBV7-9	-	-	TRBJ1-2	CASSSSATGEGGYTF	TGTGCCAGCAGCTCGTCCGCGACGGGCGAGGGAGGCTACACCTTC
TRBV7-6	-	-	TRBJ2-2	CASSLAGLKTNTGELFF	TGTGCCAGCAGCTTAGCGGGACTCAAAACGAACACCGGGGAGCTGTTTTTT
TRBV16	-	-	TRBJ2-3	CASSLPPGETQYF	TGTGCCAGCAGCCTTCCCCCCGGGGAAACGCAGTATTTT
TRBV4-3	-	-	TRBJ2-7	CASSQDWGEYEQYF	TGCGCCAGCAGCCAAGATTGGGGGGAGTACGAGCAGTACTTC
TRBV11-2	-	-	TRBJ2-5	CASSRRSGNQETQYF	TGTGCCAGCAGCCGCCGGTCCGGGAACCAAGAGACCCAGTACTTC
TRBV9	-	-	TRBJ1-1	CAAATGNTEAFF	TGTGCAGCAGCGACAGGGAACACTGAAGCTTTCTTT
TRBV6-5	few	-	TRBJ1-1	CASSYEQTMNTEAFF	TGTGCCAGCAGTTACGAGCAGACTATGAACACTGAAGCTTTCTTT
TRBV30	-	TRBD1	TRBJ2-7	CAWSRGQGAHEQYF	TGTGCCTGGAGTAGGGGACAGGGGGCCCACGAGCAGTACTTC
TRBV5-6	-	-	TRBJ1-1	CASSSDWNTEAFF	TGTGCCAGCAGCAGCGACTGGAACACTGAAGCTTTCTTT
TRBV11-2	few	-	TRBJ2-7	CASSLATAYEQYF	TGTGCCAGCAGCTTAGCGACAGCGTACGAGCAGTACTTC
TRBV15	-	TRBD2	TRBJ2-5	CATSRDTGSGGDPAETQYF	TGTGCCACCAGCAGAGATACTGGGAGCGGGGGCGATCCCGCGGAGACCCAGTACTTC
TRBV7-2	-	-	TRBJ1-4	CASSLRGGFNEKLFF	TGTGCCAGCAGCTTAAGGGGGGGGTTTAATGAAAAACTGTTTTTT